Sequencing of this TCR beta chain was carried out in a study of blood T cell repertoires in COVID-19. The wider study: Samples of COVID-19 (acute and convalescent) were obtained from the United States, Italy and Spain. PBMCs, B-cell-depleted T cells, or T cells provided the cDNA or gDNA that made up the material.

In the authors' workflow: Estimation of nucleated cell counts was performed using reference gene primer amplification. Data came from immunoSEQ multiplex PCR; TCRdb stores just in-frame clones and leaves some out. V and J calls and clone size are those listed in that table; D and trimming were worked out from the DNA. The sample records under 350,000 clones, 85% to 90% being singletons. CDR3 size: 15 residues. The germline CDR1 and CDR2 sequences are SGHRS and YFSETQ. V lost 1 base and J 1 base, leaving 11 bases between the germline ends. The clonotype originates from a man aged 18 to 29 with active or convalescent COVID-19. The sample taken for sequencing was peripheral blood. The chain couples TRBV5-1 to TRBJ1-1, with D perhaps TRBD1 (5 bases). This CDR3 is CASSLSFGGNTEAFF. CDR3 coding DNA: TGCGCCAGCAGCTTGTCTTTCGGGGGGAACACTGAAGCTTTCTTT.